Detailed here is one T cell receptor (beta chain). The data are from a study of shared clonotypes between healthy human individuals. Profiling relied on immunoSEQ multiplex PCR, and the TCRdb table lists in-frame clones only, not all of them. Of more than 400,000 clones listed, 90% to 96% are singletons. CDR1 is SGHNT and CDR2 is YENEEA in the germline V gene. V was clipped by 2 bases and J by 4 bases, with 8 bases between them. This CDR3 has 13 amino acids. The rearrangement joins TRBV11-3 to TRBJ1-1; tentative D call: TRBD1 (5 bases). The origin of this receptor is a young woman in good health. The sequenced material came from naive CD4+ T cells sorted from blood. Stated subset: CD45RA+ positively selected. This CDR3 reads CASSLQGSTEAFF. The CDR3, as DNA: TGTGCCAGCAGCTTACAGGGTAGCACTGAAGCTTTCTTT. Using reference TRBV11-3 and TRBJ1-1 for the parts outside the CDR3, the full variable domain is EAGVVQSPRYKIIEKKQPVAFWCNPISGHNTLYWYLQNLGQGPELLIRYENEEAVDDSQLPKDRFSAERLKGVDSTLKIQPAELGDSAVYLCASSLQGSTEAFFGQGTRLTVV.